What follows is one TCR beta chain and its context. Its antigen target is currently unknown. Base qualities are not at hand, and no much larger clone is one base apart. The data were obtained in a study of blood T cell repertoires in COVID-19 (TCRdb year 2020). Some background on the complete study: Collaborator samples came from the United States, Italy and Spain and covered acute and convalescent phases of COVID-19. The samples were drawn from the first 160 participants of the ongoing ImmuneRACE study and from roughly 1,300 subjects provided by 6 global collaborators. Sample metadata almost always included a de-identified subject ID, COVID-19 status, age in years and sex. The repertoires were released in a freely available public database intended as a resource for research on the immune response to SARS-CoV-2. The material from the prospective study consisted of cDNA or gDNA derived from T cells, B-cell-depleted T cells, or PBMCs. Where available, HLA class I and class II types were obtained from metadata supplied by the sample provider rather than from assay-based typing. The dataset comprised deeply sampled blood TCRbeta repertoires from subjects exposed to, actively infected with, or recovered from COVID-19. The study at large found these results: The quantity of clinical and demographic metadata differed by source and by participant and was supplied without curation.

Collaborating institutions collected whole blood in K2EDTA tubes following their own protocols. For TCRbeta analysis, collaborators shipped samples in one of three forms: frozen whole blood, isolated PBMCs, or DNA extracted from either of those sample types. TCRbeta CDR3 regions were amplified from genomic DNA using the immunoSEQ Assay, a bias-controlled multiplex PCR. For the original study's pipeline: The number of nucleated cells in each sample was estimated from the amplification of reference gene primers within the assay. To quantify the absolute abundance of each unique TCRbeta CDR3 rearrangement, sequence reads were collapsed and filtered. Productive Simpson clonality was computed per sample as the square root of Simpson's diversity index over productive rearrangements. Held by TCRdb, this immuneACCESS table contains in-frame sequences only and omits some clones. Under half of the omission traces to an unresolved V gene where checked; the cause of the rest is unknown. The V and J calls and clone size are taken from that table; D and trimming were inferred from the DNA. A total of just over 150,000 clones appear in this sample, 82% of them only once. The leading ten clones occupy about 20% of the sample.

The source of this sequence is a woman at least 80 years old with acute or convalescent COVID-19. The specimen sequenced was peripheral blood.

The nucleotide sequence is given as TGTGCCTGGAGTGCAGAGGGCAATCAGCCCCAGCATTTT. This sequence encodes CAWSAEGNQPQHF. This chain joins TRBV30 to TRBJ1-5, with the identity of the D gene unclear. According to the germline V gene (reference sequence), CDR1 reads GTSNPN and CDR2 reads SVGIG. V is cut by 1 base and J by 2 bases, and the space between the germline ends is 6 bases. The CDR3 has 13 amino acids, counting the end cysteine and phenylalanine. The only DNA kept is the CDR3, 39 bases in frame from the first base.